Below are 23 T cell receptor beta chains sequenced from a single sample in a study of identical twins. TCRdb itself ran the 5' RACE reads through MiXCR, one entry per CDR3 protein. Found here are over 550,000 distinct CDR3 sequences, about 7% of them singletons; the top ten hold roughly 1.6%. This same sample was also part of a study on yellow fever vaccine responses in identical twins.

The source material was PBMCs. The source of these receptors is a woman under 30 in good health.

This clonotype was detected ten times or more. This sequence joins TRBV12-3 or TRBV12-4 and TRBJ2-1, with TRBD2 identical over 9 bases. J lost 0 bases, V lost 3 bases, and 18 bases had no gene match. The CDR3 consists of 21 residues. CDR3 sequence reads: CASSFSIRRSSGDSSYNEQFF. Here the CDR3 DNA reads TGTGCCAGCAGTTTTTCTATTCGTAGGTCTAGCGGGGATAGCTCCTACAATGAGCAGTTCTTC.

This clonotype has a handful of counts. The chain uses TRBV2 and TRBJ2-3; TRBD2 agrees at 7 bases. Germline V gene lookup returns CDR1 SNHLY and CDR2 FYNNEI. CDR3 length: 14 amino acids. The V and J ends lost 5 bases and 7 bases, in that order; junction bases with no gene match: 9. The CDR3 protein is CASSPWAGDYTQYF. Here the CDR3 DNA reads TGTGCCAGCAGTCCTTGGGCGGGAGATTATACGCAGTATTTT.

The chain employs TRBV28 and TRBJ2-6; 8 bases align to TRBD1. CDR1 is MDHEN, CDR2 SYDVKM, per germline. J gave up 0 bases and V 5 bases, and 9 bases lay outside the gene matches. The CDR3 is made up of 18 amino acids. CDR3 in DNA: TGTGCCAGCAGTCCAACCGACAGGGGCGGCTCTGGGGCCAACGTCCTGACTTTC. As protein: CASSPTDRGGSGANVLTF.

The chain uses TRBV10-3 and TRBJ1-4; TRBD1 might be the D (5 bases). The CDR3 has 13 residues. Germline lookup yields CDR1 ENHRY and CDR2 SYGVKD. V shed 3 bases and J shed 7 bases, with 9 bases lying between them. The CDR3 sequence: CAISDGQGEKLFF. The CDR3 DNA reads as TGTGCCATCAGTGATGGGCAGGGTGAAAAACTGTTTTTT.

This clonotype was observed many times. The J gene is TRBJ2-2, the V gene TRBV28; D may be TRBD1 (6 bases). V lost 3 bases to trimming and J lost 0 bases, with 20 bases between them. The length of the CDR3 is 19 residues. The germline CDR1 and CDR2 sequences are MDHEN and SYDVKM. The CDR3 reads CASSFFFDRTSANTGELFF. The CDR3 coding sequence is TGTGCCAGCAGTTTCTTCTTCGACAGGACGAGCGCGAACACCGGGGAGCTGTTTTTT.

The chain carries TRBV24-1 and TRBJ2-1; 8 bases are a match to TRBD2. CDR1 is KGHDR and CDR2 is SFDVKD in the germline V gene. The CDR3 extends over 12 amino acids. V shed 8 bases, J shed 9 bases, and the junction held 5 bases outside the gene matches. The CDR3 loop reads CATTGLAGEQFF. In DNA form, the CDR3 reads TGTGCCACCACCGGACTAGCCGGTGAGCAGTTCTTC.

This sequence joins TRBV24-1 and TRBJ2-1; unclear D gene. Trimming removed 0 bases from V and 8 bases from J, with 7 bases in between. The CDR3 spans 13 residues. CDR1 and CDR2 from the germline V gene are KGHDR and SFDVKD. CDR3 in amino acids: CATSDLEDDEQFF. CDR3 DNA: TGTGCCACCAGTGATTTGGAGGACGATGAGCAGTTCTTC.

This clonotype showed up many times. The rearrangement joins TRBV12-3 or TRBV12-4 to TRBJ2-7, with D possibly called TRBD1 or TRBD2 (5 bases each). This CDR3 has 14 amino acids. V shed 5 bases and J shed 3 bases, with 14 bases lying between them. The CDR3 region has the DNA TGTGCCAGCAGTCCTAGTGGGACCTACTACGAGCAGTACTTC. Its translation: CASSPSGTYYEQYF.

This clonotype was seen more than once but under ten times. The chain is built from TRBV7-2 and TRBJ2-3; D remains ambiguous. Trimming removed 3 bases at V and 7 bases at J, with 5 bases between. Germline V gives CDR1 SGHTA, CDR2 FQGNSA. This CDR3 spans 11 amino acids. The CDR3 DNA reads TGTGCCAGCAGCTTCCTCTATACGCAGTATTTT. Protein: CASSFLYTQYF.

A few counts support this clonotype. This chain connects TRBV15 to TRBJ2-3; no firm D call. The V and J ends lost 8 bases and 2 bases respectively, with 11 bases between them. This CDR3 contains 13 residues. Germline-derived CDR1 and CDR2 are LNHNV and YYDKDF (reference sequence). CDR3 residues: CATGDRITDTQYF. CDR3 nucleotide sequence: TGTGCCACCGGGGATCGAATCACAGATACGCAGTATTTT.

This clonotype was recorded at least ten times. V gene TRBV29-1 combines with J gene TRBJ1-2, with D uncertain. Germline CDR1 and CDR2: SQVTM and ANQGSEA. This CDR3 spans 10 amino acids. V lost 8 bases to trimming and J lost 1 base, with 5 bases between them. Written as DNA, the CDR3 is TGCAGCACGGATAACTATGGCTACACCTTC. Its protein product is CSTDNYGYTF.

The sample holds many counts of this clonotype. The genes are TRBV5-1 and TRBJ2-5; perhaps D is TRBD1 or TRBD2 (5 bases each). The V end lost 5 bases, the J end lost 1 base, and 15 bases lay between the germline ends. CDR3 length equals 15 residues. The germline gives CDR1 SGHRS, CDR2 YFSETQ. CDR3 coding DNA: TGCGCCAGCAGAGAACGAGGGACGGGCCAAGAGACCCAGTACTTC. Translation: CASRERGTGQETQYF. The full variable domain, with the rest looked up from reference TRBV5-1 and TRBJ2-5, is KAGVTQTPRYLIKTRGQQVTLSCSPISGHRSVSWYQQTPGQGLQFLFEYFSETQRNKGNFPGRFSGRQFSNSRSEMNVSTLELGDSALYLCASRERGTGQETQYFGPGTRLLVL.

This clonotype was observed a few times. V is TRBV29-1 and J is TRBJ2-2; weak D call: TRBD2 (6 bases). Trimming took 4 bases from V and 4 from J, leaving 10 bases between them. Germline V lookup: CDR1 SQVTM, CDR2 ANQGSEA. CDR3 length: 13 residues. The CDR3 loop reads CSVVVGGTGELFF. Written as DNA, the CDR3 is TGCAGCGTTGTCGTGGGGGGCACCGGGGAGCTGTTTTTT.

There are many counts of this clonotype. The rearrangement uses TRBV10-3 and TRBJ2-7; D call uncertain. CDR3 length: 12 residues. CDR1 is ENHRY and CDR2 is SYGVKD in the germline V gene. V was shortened by 6 bases and J by 3 bases, with 9 bases between the two germline ends. CDR3 DNA: TGTGCCATCAGGGCCCCTAACTACGAGCAGTACTTC. This translates into CAIRAPNYEQYF.

This clonotype was counted at least ten times. The chain employs TRBV12-3 or TRBV12-4 and TRBJ2-7, with a weak D call TRBD2 (5 bases). The V gene lost 5 bases and the J gene lost 0 bases, with 11 bases spanning the gap. This CDR3 region has 14 residues. As DNA, the CDR3 is TGTGCCAGCAGTCCACCCGGGAACTCCTACGAGCAGTACTTC. This gives the protein CASSPPGNSYEQYF.

The V gene is TRBV6-1, the J gene TRBJ2-2, with D perhaps TRBD2 (5 bases). Germline loops: CDR1 MNHNS, CDR2 SASEGT. The ends were cut back, 10 bases at V and 4 bases at J, with 22 bases in the middle. The CDR3 totals 16 residues. The chain's CDR3 is CATPKPGTPGTGELFF. CDR3 bases: TGTGCCACCCCTAAGCCGGGAACACCGGGCACCGGGGAGCTGTTTTTT.

Here the CDR3 reads CASRQGVAGGVNEQFF. The CDR3 DNA is TGCGCCAGCAGACAGGGGGTGGCGGGAGGAGTCAATGAGCAGTTCTTC. The genes are TRBV5-1 and TRBJ2-1, with D possibly called TRBD1 or TRBD2 (8 bases each). Trimming removed 5 bases from V and 6 bases from J, with 21 bases in between. The CDR3 covers 16 residues. Germline lookup yields CDR1 SGHRS and CDR2 YFSETQ.

This clonotype was picked up a small number of times. The V gene is TRBV15, the J gene TRBJ2-3; TRBD2 is a possible D gene (6 bases). V lost 6 bases and J 0 bases, leaving 16 bases between the germline ends. The CDR3 loop spans 16 amino acids. The V gene's germline CDR1 is LNHNV and CDR2 YYDKDF (reference sequence). The chain's CDR3 is CATSPAGGLSTDTQYF. As DNA, the CDR3 is TGTGCCACCAGTCCCGCCGGGGGATTAAGCACAGATACGCAGTATTTT.

There are a few counts of this clonotype. This rearrangement joins TRBV20-1 to TRBJ1-5; a possible D gene is TRBD1 (5 bases). Germline-derived CDR1 and CDR2 are DFQATT and SNEGSKA (reference sequence). The CDR3 sequence is 13 residues long. Between the trimmed V and J ends, which lost 5 bases and 0 bases, there was a span of 8 bases. CDR3 sequence (DNA): TGCAGTGCTCAGCAGGGTAGCAATCAGCCCCAGCATTTT. This translates into CSAQQGSNQPQHF.

This clonotype was detected many times. The chain recombines TRBV4-1 with TRBJ2-2; 8 nucleotides align to TRBD1. This CDR3 is built from 17 residues. Germline loops: CDR1 MGHRA, CDR2 YSYEKL. V lost 4 bases to trimming and J lost 2 bases; unmatched junction nucleotides: 9. The CDR3 bases are TGCGCCAGCAGCCCCCGATCCGGGACAGGAAACACCGGGGAGCTGTTTTTT. Translating it yields CASSPRSGTGNTGELFF.

V and J are TRBV20-1 and TRBJ2-1, with D unclear. Between the trimmed V and J ends, which lost 2 bases and 2 bases, there was a span of 10 bases. CDR3 length equals 14 residues. Germline V gene data show CDR1 as DFQATT and CDR2 as SNEGSKA (reference sequence). The CDR3 region is CSARQMVAYNEQFF. The CDR3 region has the DNA TGCAGTGCTAGACAGATGGTAGCCTACAATGAGCAGTTCTTC.

The chain combines TRBV11-2 with TRBJ2-3, with TRBD2 identical over 9 bases. The length of the CDR3 is 17 residues. Germline values: CDR1 SGHAT, CDR2 FQNNGV. V was clipped by 3 bases and J by 0 bases; unmatched bases: 7. CDR3 sequence (DNA): TGTGCCAGCAGCTTCGGATATAGCGGGGGTAGCACAGATACGCAGTATTTT. This sequence encodes CASSFGYSGGSTDTQYF.

In its sample, this clonotype was seen a few times. Being one base from a much bigger clone, this may be a read error. The chain is built from TRBV19 and TRBJ1-1; TRBD1 might be the D (6 bases). V lost 4 bases and J lost 0, with 9 bases in between. Per the germline V gene, CDR1 is LNHDA and CDR2 is SQIVND (reference sequence). The CDR3 runs 14 residues. This CDR3 reads CASSRGHLNTEAFF. CDR3 DNA: TGTGCCAGTAGTAGGGGACACCTGAACACTGAAGCTTTCTTT.